This entry is about one T cell receptor beta chain. This receptor's antigen is unknown. No much larger clone exists at a distance of one base, and base qualities are not known. Whole blood was collected in K2EDTA tubes by collaborating institutions according to the institutions' own protocols. For TCRbeta analysis, collaborator samples were shipped as frozen whole blood, as isolated PBMCs, or as DNA extracted from either sample type. The data stem from a study of blood T cell repertoires in COVID-19 (TCRdb year 2020). At the level of the whole study: Samples covering the acute and convalescent phases of COVID-19 were provided by collaborators in the United States, Italy and Spain. Nearly every sample came with metadata listing a de-identified subject ID, COVID-19 status, age in years and sex. The repertoires were released in a freely available public database meant as a resource for research on the immune response to SARS-CoV-2. Where available, HLA class I and class II types were obtained from metadata supplied by the sample provider rather than from assay-based typing. The prospective study material was composed of cDNA or gDNA derived from T cells, B-cell-depleted T cells, or PBMCs. The dataset comprised deeply sampled blood TCRbeta repertoires from subjects exposed to, actively infected with, or recovered from COVID-19. The samples were drawn from two sources: the first 160 participants of the ongoing ImmuneRACE study, and approximately 1,300 subjects contributed by 6 global collaborators. The investigation overall reported the following: The quantity of clinical and demographic metadata differed by source and by participant and was supplied without curation.

TCRbeta CDR3 regions were amplified from genomic DNA using the immunoSEQ Assay, a bias-controlled multiplex PCR. The authors processed their data as follows. Nucleated cell counts per sample were estimated from amplification of reference gene primers within the assay. Sequence reads were collapsed and filtered to measure the absolute abundance of every unique TCRbeta CDR3 rearrangement. Productive Simpson clonality was computed per sample as the square root of Simpson's diversity index over productive rearrangements. The table comes from immuneACCESS by way of TCRdb, which keeps in-frame sequences with V and J called. Part of the clones is missing from these tables; in studies checked, under half for an unresolved V gene and the rest for unknown reasons. That table furnishes V, J and clone size, whereas the DNA furnished D and trimming. The sample has about 260,000 clones on record, about 85% of them singletons. About an eighth of the sample lies in the top ten.

Sequencing was done on a sample of peripheral blood. The receptor was isolated from a human donor in a cohort sampled during active COVID-19.

Read as DNA, the sequence is TGTGCCAGCAGCTCTTTTACGAACACCGGGGAGCTGTTTTTT. This translates into CASSSFTNTGELFF. The rearrangement joined TRBV7-2 to TRBJ2-2; the D gene remains uncertain. The germline V gene provides CDR1 SGHTA and CDR2 FQGNSA. Inclusive of the bounding cysteine and phenylalanine, the CDR3 is 14 residues long. Kept here is only the CDR3 DNA, which spans 42 bases and is read in frame from base 1. V drops 4 bases and J drops 0 bases, leaving 6 bases in between.